The 20 T cell receptor beta chains in this list originate from one sample, sequenced in a study of chemoradiotherapy in HPV16-positive cancers (dated 2022 in TCRdb). The method was the immunoSEQ multiplex PCR assay. TCRdb obtained this table from immuneACCESS and retained in-frame rearrangements with V and J assigned. These tables miss some clones; where compared with another copy, unresolved V genes account for less than half of the shortfall, and the remainder is unexplained. The sample table shows around 7,200 clones, and around four fifths are seen once. Together, the top ten hold approximately 19% of the sample. This sample was taken from a patient who underwent chemoradiotherapy. Receptor source: a human donor with HPV-associated anogenital cancer.

Only a few counts were recorded for this clone. J is TRBJ2-7 and V is TRBV5-1, with D maybe TRBD2 (5 bases). This CDR3 is built from 13 residues. Germline V gene sequence: CDR1 SGHRS, CDR2 YFSETQ. V was trimmed by 2 bases and J by 0 bases, leaving 6 bases between them. The CDR3 loop reads CASSFGISYEQYF. For the CDR3, the DNA is TGCGCCAGCAGCTTCGGGATCTCCTACGAGCAGTACTTC.

V gene TRBV30 combines with J gene TRBJ2-6; D could derive from TRBD1 or TRBD2 (6 bases each). V was clipped by 0 bases and J by 4 bases, with 10 bases between them. The CDR3 has 15 residues. Germline CDR1 and CDR2: GTSNPN and SVGIG (reference sequence). For the CDR3, the DNA is TGTGCCTGGAGTGTAGGGGGGACCGGGGCCAACGTCCTGACTTTC. Its protein product is CAWSVGGTGANVLTF.

The chain couples TRBV11-1 to TRBJ1-6, with a weak D call TRBD1 (5 bases). This CDR3 comprises 15 residues. Trimming removed 4 bases at V and 8 bases at J, with 15 bases between. The V gene's germline CDR1 is SGHAT and CDR2 FQDESV (reference sequence). CDR3 region: CASSSRTGRDSPLHF. CDR3 bases: TGTGCCAGCAGCTCCCGGACGGGGCGAGATTCACCCCTCCACTTT.

The chain recombines TRBV27 with TRBJ1-1, with D maybe TRBD1 (6 bases). The CDR3 runs 15 residues. V was trimmed by 2 bases and J by 11 bases, leaving 21 bases between them. Germline assignment: CDR1 MNHEY and CDR2 SMNVEV (reference sequence). DNA for the CDR3: TGTGCCAGCAGTTTAAGCGCGATGGGACATTCGGAGGCTTTCTTT. Amino acid sequence: CASSLSAMGHSEAFF.

The chain carries TRBV2 and TRBJ1-2; 8 bases agree with TRBD1. The germline gives CDR1 SNHLY, CDR2 FYNNEI. With V trimmed by 6 bases and J by 7 bases, 10 bases remained unmatched. This CDR3 has 14 residues. The CDR3 DNA reads as TGTGCCAGCAGCCCCGGGCAGGGGGCATTTGGCTACACCTTC. This gives the protein CASSPGQGAFGYTF.

The chain couples TRBV13 to TRBJ1-1, with a possible D match to TRBD1 (5 bases). Germline V gives CDR1 PRHDT, CDR2 FYEKMQ (reference sequence). The ends were cut back, 6 bases at V and 6 bases at J, with 17 bases in the middle. The CDR3 length is 14 residues. CDR3 protein: CASRWGMGDSEAFF. As DNA, the CDR3 is TGTGCCAGCAGATGGGGGATGGGTGATTCTGAAGCTTTCTTT.

The genes are TRBV7-2 and TRBJ1-1; D may be TRBD1 (5 bases). The V and J ends lost 4 bases and 1 base respectively, with 10 bases between them. CDR1 and CDR2 (germline): SGHTA, FQGNSA. CDR3 length: 14 residues. The CDR3 loop is CASSSGAENTEAFF. As DNA, the CDR3 is TGTGCCAGCAGCTCCGGGGCAGAGAACACTGAAGCTTTCTTT.

This clone showed up just a few times. The rearrangement joins TRBV27 to TRBJ1-2; D might be TRBD1 (5 bases). V gave up 6 bases and J gave up 4 bases, with 15 bases separating them. There are 14 residues in the CDR3. CDR1 is MNHEY and CDR2 is SMNVEV in the germline V gene (reference sequence). For the CDR3, the DNA is TGTGCCAGCAGAGACGCCGGGACGGCCTATGGCTACACCTTC. Protein sequence: CASRDAGTAYGYTF.

The chain combines TRBV19 with TRBJ1-5; 7 bases fit TRBD1. With 5 bases clipped from V and 5 bases from J, the junction kept 3 bases outside the gene matches. Per the germline V gene, CDR1 is LNHDA and CDR2 is SQIVND (reference sequence). The CDR3 is 13 amino acids. As DNA, the CDR3 is TGTGCCAGTAGTGGAGGACAGGATCAGCCCCAGCATTTT. Its translation: CASSGGQDQPQHF. Together with reference TRBV19 and TRBJ1-5, the CDR3 gives the full variable domain: DGGITQSPKYLFRKEGQNVTLSCEQNLNHDAMYWYRQDPGQGLRLIYYSQIVNDFQKGDIAEGYSVSREKKESFPLTVTSAQKNPTAFYLCASSGGQDQPQHFGDGTRLSIL.

The V call is TRBV6-1, the J call TRBJ1-4; D gene uncertain. Trimming removed 1 base from V and 7 bases from J, with 16 bases in between. Germline values: CDR1 MNHNS, CDR2 SASEGT. This CDR3 contains 16 residues. The CDR3 is CASSEELWTSSEKLFF. CDR3 DNA: TGTGCCAGCAGTGAAGAGCTATGGACTTCGAGTGAAAAACTGTTTTTT.

The chain has TRBV11-2 and TRBJ2-7; the D call may be TRBD1 or TRBD2 (5 bases each). Per the germline V gene, CDR1 is SGHAT and CDR2 is FQNNGV. V lost 5 bases and J 3 bases, leaving 17 bases between the germline ends. The CDR3 consists of 15 residues. CDR3 coding DNA: TGTGCCAGCAGCCTTCTGAGCGGACAAAACTACGAGCAGTACTTC. Translation: CASSLLSGQNYEQYF.

In this sample, this clone turned up a few times. V is TRBV5-1 and J is TRBJ2-7; D uncertain. This CDR3 spans 11 amino acids. CDR1 and CDR2 from the germline V gene are SGHRS and YFSETQ. V was trimmed by 4 bases and J by 7 bases, leaving 9 bases between them. The DNA of the CDR3 is TGCGCCAGCAGCCTCCTGAAAGAGCAGTACTTC. Its protein product is CASSLLKEQYF.

The chain employs TRBV5-6 and TRBJ2-7; 10 bases map to TRBD1. Germline V gene data show CDR1 as SGHDT and CDR2 as YYEEEE. With V trimmed by 4 bases and J by 0 bases, 10 bases remained unmatched. This CDR3 is built from 17 residues. The CDR3 protein is CASSLPDRGPSSYEQYF. For the CDR3, the DNA is TGTGCCAGCAGCCTACCAGACAGGGGGCCGAGCTCCTACGAGCAGTACTTC. The whole variable domain, remainder taken from reference TRBV5-6 and TRBJ2-7, is DAGVTQSPTHLIKTRGQQVTLRCSPKSGHDTVSWYQQALGQGPQFIFQYYEEEERQRGNFPDRFSGHQFPNYSSELNVNALLLGDSALYLCASSLPDRGPSSYEQYFGPGTRLTVT.

The chain employs TRBV7-6 and TRBJ1-3; 9 nucleotides match TRBD1. Germline CDR1 SGHVS, CDR2 FNYEAQ. Unmatched junction bases numbered 6, after V lost 5 bases and J lost 4 bases. This CDR3 comprises 15 residues. The CDR3 spells CASSLTGQGGNTIYF. CDR3 bases: TGTGCCAGCAGCCTGACCGGACAGGGGGGAAACACCATATATTTT.

This CDR3 reads CASSVAAQTLGYTQYF. The CDR3, as DNA: TGTGCCAGCAGCGTAGCTGCTCAGACCCTAGGATATACGCAGTATTTT. The chain couples TRBV9 to TRBJ2-3; D is unresolved. This CDR3 comprises 16 residues. Germline CDR1 is SGDLS and CDR2 is YYNGEE. Trimming took 0 bases from V and 7 from J, leaving 18 bases between them.

The J gene is TRBJ2-7, the V gene TRBV4-1; perhaps TRBD1 as D (7 bases). The germline gives CDR1 MGHRA, CDR2 YSYEKL. V was cut by 1 base and J by 6 bases, with 25 bases left in between. The CDR3 runs 18 residues. The CDR3 region has the DNA TGCGCCAGCAGCCAAGGGTTCACCTTGGTAGCAGGGGGGAGCGAGCAGTACTTC. Its protein is CASSQGFTLVAGGSEQYF.

V usage is TRBV7-6 and J usage is TRBJ2-1; 10 bases agree with TRBD2. The CDR3 runs to 16 residues. Germline-derived CDR1 and CDR2 are SGHVS and FNYEAQ. With V trimmed by 3 bases and J by 9 bases, 11 bases remained unmatched. CDR3 amino acids: CASSFQAGGPSAEQFF. Here the CDR3 DNA reads TGTGCCAGCAGCTTTCAAGCGGGGGGGCCGTCTGCTGAGCAGTTCTTC. Full variable domain (missing parts from reference TRBV7-6 and TRBJ2-1): GAGVSQSPRYKVTKRGQDVALRCDPISGHVSLYWYRQALGQGPEFLTYFNYEAQQDKSGLPNDRFSAERPEGSISTLTIQRTEQRDSAMYRCASSFQAGGPSAEQFFGPGTRLTVL.

The gene calls are TRBV11-2 and TRBJ2-7, with D perhaps TRBD1 or TRBD2 (5 bases each). Germline V gives CDR1 SGHAT, CDR2 FQNNGV. This CDR3 has 12 amino acids. V gave up 1 base and J gave up 6 bases, with 7 bases separating them. CDR3 nucleotide sequence: TGTGCCAGCAGCTTAGGGGGGAGCGAGCAGTACTTC. Protein: CASSLGGSEQYF.

This clone was seen a few times. The chain couples TRBV19 to TRBJ2-7; 9 bases are a match to TRBD1. This CDR3 has 16 residues. V was pared by 4 bases and J by 4 bases, with 11 bases of the junction left unmatched. CDR1 and CDR2 from the germline V gene are LNHDA and SQIVND (reference sequence). DNA of the CDR3: TGTGCCAGTAGTACCTCGTCCAAGGGGACAGGGTACGAGCAGTACTTC. Translating gives CASSTSSKGTGYEQYF.

DNA of the CDR3: TGTGCCAGCAGCCAGAGGGGGTATGAGCAGTTCTTC. It is translated as CASSQRGYEQFF. V and J are TRBV11-3 and TRBJ2-1, with D possibly matching TRBD1 (6 bases). This CDR3 spans 12 amino acids. Germline V lookup: CDR1 SGHNT, CDR2 YENEEA. Trimming removed 5 bases from V and 8 bases from J, with 10 bases in between.